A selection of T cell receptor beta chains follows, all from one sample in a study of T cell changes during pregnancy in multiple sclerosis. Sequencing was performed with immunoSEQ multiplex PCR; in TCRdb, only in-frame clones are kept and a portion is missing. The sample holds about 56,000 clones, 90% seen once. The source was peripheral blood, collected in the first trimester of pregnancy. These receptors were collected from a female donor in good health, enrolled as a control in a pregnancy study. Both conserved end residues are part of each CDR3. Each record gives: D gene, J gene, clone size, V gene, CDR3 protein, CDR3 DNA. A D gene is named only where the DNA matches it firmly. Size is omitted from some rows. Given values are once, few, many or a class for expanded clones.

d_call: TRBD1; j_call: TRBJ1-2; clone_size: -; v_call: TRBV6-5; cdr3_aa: CASGTGSYGYTF; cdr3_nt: TGTGCCAGTGGGACAGGCAGCTATGGCTACACCTTC
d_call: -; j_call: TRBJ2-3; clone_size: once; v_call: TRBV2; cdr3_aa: CASSDVQVGDTQYF; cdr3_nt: TGTGCCAGCAGTGATGTGCAGGTCGGTGATACGCAGTATTTT
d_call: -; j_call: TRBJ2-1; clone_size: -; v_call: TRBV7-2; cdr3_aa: CASSYSGAEGGEQFF; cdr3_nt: TGTGCCAGCAGCTACTCAGGGGCCGAGGGTGGTGAGCAGTTCTTC
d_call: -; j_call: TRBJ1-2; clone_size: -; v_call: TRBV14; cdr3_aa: CASSQNRVSKDGYTF; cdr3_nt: TGTGCCAGCAGCCAAAACAGGGTTTCCAAGGATGGCTACACCTTC
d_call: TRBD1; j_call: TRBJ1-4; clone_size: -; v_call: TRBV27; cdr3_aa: CASSRTGVGVGEKLFF; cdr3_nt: TGTGCCAGCAGCCGCACAGGGGTGGGGGTAGGTGAAAAACTGTTTTTT
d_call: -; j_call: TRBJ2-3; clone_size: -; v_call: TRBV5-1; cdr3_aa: CASSFLASSSTDTQYF; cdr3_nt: TGCGCCAGCAGCTTCCTAGCGTCCTCTAGCACAGATACGCAGTATTTT
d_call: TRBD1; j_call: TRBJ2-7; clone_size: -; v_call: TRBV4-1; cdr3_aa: CASSSTGTAYEQYF; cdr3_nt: TGCGCCAGCAGCAGCACCGGGACAGCTTACGAGCAGTACTTC
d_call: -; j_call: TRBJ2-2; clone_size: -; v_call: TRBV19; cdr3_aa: CASSPREKPGELFF; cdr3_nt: TGTGCCAGTAGCCCCCGGGAAAAGCCCGGGGAGCTGTTTTTT
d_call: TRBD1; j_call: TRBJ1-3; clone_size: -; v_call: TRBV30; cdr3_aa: CAWSVIGGDSSGNTIYF; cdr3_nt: TGTGCCTGGAGTGTAATAGGTGGGGACAGCTCTGGAAACACCATATATTTT
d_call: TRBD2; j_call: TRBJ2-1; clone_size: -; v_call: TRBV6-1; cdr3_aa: CASSEARRTSDNEQFF; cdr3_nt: TGTGCCAGCAGTGAAGCGCGTAGGACTAGCGACAATGAGCAGTTCTTC
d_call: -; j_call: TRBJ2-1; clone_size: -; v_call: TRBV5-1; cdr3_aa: CASSLEARGTYNEQFF; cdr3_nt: TGCGCCAGCAGCTTGGAGGCGCGGGGAACCTACAATGAGCAGTTCTTC
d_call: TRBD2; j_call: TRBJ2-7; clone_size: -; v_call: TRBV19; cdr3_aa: CASTPSGGASYEQYF; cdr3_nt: TGTGCCAGCACCCCTAGCGGGGGGGCCTCCTACGAGCAGTACTTC
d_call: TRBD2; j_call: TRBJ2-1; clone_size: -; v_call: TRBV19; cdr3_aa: CASSISTSVSSYNEQFF; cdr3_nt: TGTGCCAGTAGTATTTCAACTAGCGTTTCCTCCTACAATGAGCAGTTCTTC
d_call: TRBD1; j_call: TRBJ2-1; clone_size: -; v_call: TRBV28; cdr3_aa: CASSLGQGREQFF; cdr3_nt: TGTGCCAGCAGTTTAGGACAGGGTCGAGAGCAGTTCTTC
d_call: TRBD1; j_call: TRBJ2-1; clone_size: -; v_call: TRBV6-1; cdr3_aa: CASIWDRASGEQFF; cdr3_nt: TGTGCCAGCATCTGGGACAGGGCTTCAGGTGAGCAGTTCTTC
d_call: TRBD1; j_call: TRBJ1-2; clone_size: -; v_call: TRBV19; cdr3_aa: CASSSERGTGSMADTF; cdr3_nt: TGTGCCAGTAGTTCTGAACGGGGGACAGGATCTATGGCGGACACCTTC
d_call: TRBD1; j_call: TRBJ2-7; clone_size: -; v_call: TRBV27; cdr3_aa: CASSSIAGTGGSEQYF; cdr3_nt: TGTGCCAGCAGTTCGATTGCCGGGACAGGGGGCTCCGAGCAGTACTTC
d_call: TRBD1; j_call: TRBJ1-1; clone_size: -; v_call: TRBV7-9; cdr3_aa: CASSFGTGGRTEAFF; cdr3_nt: TGTGCCAGCAGCTTTGGTACAGGGGGCAGGACTGAAGCTTTCTTT
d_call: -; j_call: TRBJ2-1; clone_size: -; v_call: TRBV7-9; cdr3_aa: CASSPTGKSYNEQFF; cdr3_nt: TGTGCCAGCAGCCCGACAGGAAAATCCTACAATGAGCAGTTCTTC
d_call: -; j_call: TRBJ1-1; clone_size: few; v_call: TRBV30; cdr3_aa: CAWGSQRDTEAFF; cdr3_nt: TGTGCCTGGGGATCCCAACGGGACACTGAAGCTTTCTTT